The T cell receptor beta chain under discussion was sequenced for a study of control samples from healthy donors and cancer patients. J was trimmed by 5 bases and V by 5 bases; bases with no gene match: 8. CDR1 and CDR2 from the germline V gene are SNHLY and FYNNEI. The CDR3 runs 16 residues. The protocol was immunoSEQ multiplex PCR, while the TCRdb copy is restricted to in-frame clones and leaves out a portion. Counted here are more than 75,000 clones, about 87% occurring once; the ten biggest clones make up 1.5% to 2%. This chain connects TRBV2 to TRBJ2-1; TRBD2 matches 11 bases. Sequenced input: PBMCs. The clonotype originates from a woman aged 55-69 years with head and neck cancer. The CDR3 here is CASSTRLAGFHNEQFF. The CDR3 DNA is TGTGCCAGCAGTACTCGACTAGCGGGATTCCACAATGAGCAGTTCTTC.